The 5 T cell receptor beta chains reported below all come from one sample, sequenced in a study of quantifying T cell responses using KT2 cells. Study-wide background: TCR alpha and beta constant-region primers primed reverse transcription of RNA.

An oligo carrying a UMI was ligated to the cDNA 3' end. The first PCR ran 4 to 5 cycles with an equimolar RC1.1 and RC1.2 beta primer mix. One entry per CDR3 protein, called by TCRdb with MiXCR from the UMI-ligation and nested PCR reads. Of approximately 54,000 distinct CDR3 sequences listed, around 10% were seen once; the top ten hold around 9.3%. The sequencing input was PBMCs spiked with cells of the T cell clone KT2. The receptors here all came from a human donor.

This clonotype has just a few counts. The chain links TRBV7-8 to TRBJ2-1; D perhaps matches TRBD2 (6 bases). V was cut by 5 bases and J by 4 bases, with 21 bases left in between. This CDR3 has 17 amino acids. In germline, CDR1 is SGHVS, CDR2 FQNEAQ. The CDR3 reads CASSANMGLNNYNEQFF. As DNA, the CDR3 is TGTGCCAGCAGCGCCAATATGGGACTCAATAATTACAATGAGCAGTTCTTC.

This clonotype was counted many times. CDR3: CASSQVSGGREDEQYF. The CDR3 DNA sequence: TGCGCCAGCAGCCAAGTGTCGGGAGGGCGCGAAGACGAGCAGTACTTC. The rearrangement joins TRBV4-3 to TRBJ2-7; TRBD2 matches 8 bases. Germline CDR1 and CDR2: LGHNA and YSLEER. V lost 1 base, J lost 5 bases, and 10 bases stayed unmatched. CDR3 length: 16 amino acids.

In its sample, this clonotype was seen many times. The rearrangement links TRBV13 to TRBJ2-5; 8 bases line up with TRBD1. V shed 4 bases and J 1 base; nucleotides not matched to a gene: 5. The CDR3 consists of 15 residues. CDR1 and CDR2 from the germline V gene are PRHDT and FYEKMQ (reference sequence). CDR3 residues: CASSSWDRIQETQYF. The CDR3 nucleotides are TGTGCCAGCAGCTCCTGGGACAGGATCCAAGAGACCCAGTACTTC.

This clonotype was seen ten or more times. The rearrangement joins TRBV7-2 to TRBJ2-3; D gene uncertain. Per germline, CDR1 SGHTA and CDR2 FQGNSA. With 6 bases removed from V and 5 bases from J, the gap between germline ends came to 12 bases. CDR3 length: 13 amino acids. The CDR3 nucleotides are TGTGCCAGCAGTCTCCCCAAGGGAGATACGCAGTATTTT. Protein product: CASSLPKGDTQYF.

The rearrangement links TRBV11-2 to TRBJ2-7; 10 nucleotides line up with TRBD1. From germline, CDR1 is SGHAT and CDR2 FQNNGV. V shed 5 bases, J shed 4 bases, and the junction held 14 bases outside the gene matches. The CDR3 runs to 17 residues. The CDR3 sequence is CASSPIRGQGISYEQYF. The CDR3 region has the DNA TGTGCCAGCAGCCCCATCAGGGGACAGGGGATTTCGTACGAGCAGTACTTC.